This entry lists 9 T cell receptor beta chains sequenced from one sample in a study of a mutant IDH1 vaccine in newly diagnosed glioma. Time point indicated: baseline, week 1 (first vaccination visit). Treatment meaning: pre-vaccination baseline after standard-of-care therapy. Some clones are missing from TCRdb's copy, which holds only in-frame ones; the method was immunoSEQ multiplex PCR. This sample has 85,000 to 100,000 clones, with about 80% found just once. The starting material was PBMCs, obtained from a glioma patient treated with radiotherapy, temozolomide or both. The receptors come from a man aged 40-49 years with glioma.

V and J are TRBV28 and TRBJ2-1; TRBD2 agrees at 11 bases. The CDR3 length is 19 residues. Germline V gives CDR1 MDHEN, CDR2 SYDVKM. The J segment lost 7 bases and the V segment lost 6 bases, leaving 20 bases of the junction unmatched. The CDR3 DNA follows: TGTGCCAGCAGGCCCGGCCTAGGGGGATCTAGCGGGAGGAGGAATGAGCAGTTCTTC. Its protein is CASRPGLGGSSGRRNEQFF.

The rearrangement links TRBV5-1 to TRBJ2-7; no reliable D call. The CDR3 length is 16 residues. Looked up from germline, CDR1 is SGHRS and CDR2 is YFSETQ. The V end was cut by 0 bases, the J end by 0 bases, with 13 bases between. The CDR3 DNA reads TGCGCCAGCAGCTTGGGATCTCGGACGGCCTCCTACGAGCAGTACTTC. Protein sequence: CASSLGSRTASYEQYF.

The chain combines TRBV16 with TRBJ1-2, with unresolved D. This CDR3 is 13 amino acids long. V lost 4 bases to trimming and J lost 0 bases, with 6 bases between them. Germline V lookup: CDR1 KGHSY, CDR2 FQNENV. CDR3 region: CASSPTPNYGYTF. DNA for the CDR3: TGTGCCAGCAGCCCCACCCCTAACTATGGCTACACCTTC. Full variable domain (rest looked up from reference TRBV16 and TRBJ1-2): GEEVAQTPKHLVRGEGQKAKLYCAPIKGHSYVFWYQQVLKNEFKFLISFQNENVFDETGMPKERFSAKCLPNSPCSLEIQATKLEDSAVYFCASSPTPNYGYTFGSGTRLTVV.

Here the CDR3 DNA reads TGCGCCAGCAGCCATGGACAGGACCGCTACACCTTC. It specifies CASSHGQDRYTF. The chain uses TRBV5-1 and TRBJ1-2; 7 bases fit TRBD1. This CDR3 is built from 12 residues. CDR1 and CDR2 (germline): SGHRS, YFSETQ. Trimming took 4 bases from V and 9 from J; bases not matched to a gene: 6.

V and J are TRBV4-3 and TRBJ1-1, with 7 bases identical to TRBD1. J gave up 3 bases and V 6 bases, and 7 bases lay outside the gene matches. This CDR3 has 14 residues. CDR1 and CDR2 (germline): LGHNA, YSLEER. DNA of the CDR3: TGCGCCAGCAGTCTAGGGGGCGTGTACACTGAAGCTTTCTTT. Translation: CASSLGGVYTEAFF.

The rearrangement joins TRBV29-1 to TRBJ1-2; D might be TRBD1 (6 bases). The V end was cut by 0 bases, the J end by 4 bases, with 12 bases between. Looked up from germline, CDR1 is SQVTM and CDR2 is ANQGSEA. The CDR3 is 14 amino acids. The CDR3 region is CSVEDWGGPYGYTF. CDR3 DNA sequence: TGCAGCGTTGAAGATTGGGGGGGCCCCTATGGCTACACCTTC.

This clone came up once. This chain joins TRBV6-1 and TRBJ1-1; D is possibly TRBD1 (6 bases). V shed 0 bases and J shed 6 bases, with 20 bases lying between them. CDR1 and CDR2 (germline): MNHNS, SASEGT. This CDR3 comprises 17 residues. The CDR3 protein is CASSEAGWGGGNSEAFF. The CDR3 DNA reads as TGTGCCAGCAGTGAAGCTGGCTGGGGAGGGGGTAACTCTGAAGCTTTCTTT.

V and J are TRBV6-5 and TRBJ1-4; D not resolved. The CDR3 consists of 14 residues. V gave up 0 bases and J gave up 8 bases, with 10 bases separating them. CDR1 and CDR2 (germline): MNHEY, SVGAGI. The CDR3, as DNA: TGTGCCAGCAGTTACTCCCCCCGGGGAGAAAAACTGTTTTTT. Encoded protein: CASSYSPRGEKLFF.

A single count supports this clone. In DNA, the CDR3 is TGTGCCAGTAGTACCTGGGACAACTCCTACGAGCAGTACTTC. Protein: CASSTWDNSYEQYF. The J gene is TRBJ2-7, the V gene TRBV19, with D maybe TRBD1 (6 bases). Germline CDR1 is LNHDA and CDR2 is SQIVND (reference sequence). This CDR3 has 14 residues. Trimming stripped 4 bases from V and 0 bases from J, with 10 bases between.